This T cell receptor beta chain stems from a study of T-cell memory formation after mild COVID-19. The CDR3 loop spans 15 amino acids. V lost 4 bases to trimming and J lost 6 bases; unmatched junction nucleotides: 9. Germline V lookup: CDR1 ENHRY, CDR2 SYGVKD. TCRdb re-derived calls from the 5' RACE reads in MiXCR, one entry per CDR3 protein. This table holds roughly 550,000 distinct CDR3 sequences, roughly 20% found once. V gene TRBV10-3 combines with J gene TRBJ1-5, with 7 bases that match TRBD1. Material: PBMCs or a T cell subset sorted from them (not recorded which). The clonotype originates from an adult woman who had mild COVID-19 (a few samples of this study predate the infection). Cell type and time point are not known. This chain's CDR3 is CAISAAGGFGQPQHF. The CDR3 DNA reads as TGTGCCATCAGTGCGGCAGGGGGTTTTGGTCAGCCCCAGCATTTT.